The rows below give T cell receptor beta chains drawn from one sample of a study of T cell responses to AZD1222 COVID-19 vaccine. Method: immunoSEQ multiplex PCR; TCRdb's copy keeps in-frame clones and lacks some. In the table there are 70,000 to 90,000 clones, roughly 80% of which are singletons. Sequenced material: peripheral blood, taken on day 0 of AZD1222 vaccination. These receptors were collected from an adult in good health. The CDR3 runs from the conserved cysteine through the conserved F or W. The D gene is left open where the match is weak. Clone size is given for some rows only: seen once, a few or many times, or a class if the clone is expanded.

>-|TRBJ2-5|-|TRBV11-2
CASSLRQGFQETQYF
TGTGCCAGCAGCTTACGGCAGGGCTTTCAAGAGACCCAGTACTTC
>-|TRBJ2-3|-|TRBV24-1
CATSGGPLTGLTDTQYF
TGTGCCACCAGTGGAGGGCCCCTAACAGGGCTGACAGATACGCAGTATTTT
>-|TRBJ2-1|TRBD2|TRBV5-8
CASSFLAGGPGNEQFF
TGTGCCAGCAGCTTTCTAGCGGGAGGGCCGGGGAATGAGCAGTTCTTC
>-|TRBJ2-2|TRBD2|TRBV18
CASSQTGTSGTTGELFF
TGTGCCAGCTCACAAACCGGGACTAGCGGGACCACCGGGGAGCTGTTTTTT
>-|TRBJ1-5|-|TRBV4-1
CASSHTWTPPNQPQHF
TGCGCCAGCAGCCATACTTGGACTCCCCCCAATCAGCCCCAGCATTTT
>-|TRBJ1-1|-|TRBV6-4
CASSPGQYTEAFF
TGTGCCAGCAGTCCGGGACAATACACTGAAGCTTTCTTT
>-|TRBJ2-7|-|TRBV9
CASSVGAGGAREGDEQYF
TGTGCCAGCAGCGTAGGAGCAGGGGGCGCGCGGGAGGGAGACGAGCAGTACTTC
>-|TRBJ1-4|-|TRBV15
CATSRPGAEANEKLFF
TGTGCCACCAGCAGGCCGGGGGCAGAGGCTAATGAAAAACTGTTTTTT
>-|TRBJ2-2|-|TRBV5-6
CASSFREYTGELFF
TGTGCCAGCAGCTTCCGAGAGTACACCGGGGAGCTGTTTTTT
>-|TRBJ1-4|TRBD1|TRBV7-9
CASSLRDSDEKLFF
TGTGCCAGCAGCTTGAGGGACAGCGACGAAAAACTGTTTTTT
>once|TRBJ2-1|-|TRBV6-6
CASRTGRAENNEQFF
TGTGCCAGCAGAACGGGACGCGCGGAAAACAATGAGCAGTTCTTC
>-|TRBJ2-3|TRBD2|TRBV11-3
CASSLGLSGLASSTDTQYF
TGTGCCAGCAGCTTAGGGCTGAGTGGACTAGCATCTAGCACAGATACGCAGTATTTT
>-|TRBJ1-4|TRBD1|TRBV27
CASSPTGEGEKLFF
TGTGCCAGCAGTCCGACAGGGGAGGGTGAAAAACTGTTTTTT
>medium-sized|TRBJ2-7|-|TRBV10-2
CASSVSVGSYEQYF
TGCGCCAGCAGTGTGTCGGTTGGCTCCTACGAGCAGTACTTC
>-|TRBJ2-7|-|TRBV6-6
CASSYSPRYEQYF
TGTGCCAGCAGTTACTCGCCCCGATACGAGCAGTACTTC
>-|TRBJ2-7|-|TRBV11-2
CASSLNYEQYF
TGTGCCAGCAGCTTAAACTACGAGCAGTACTTC
>-|TRBJ2-1|TRBD2|TRBV7-6
CASSLGSGRHNEQFF
TGTGCCAGCAGCTTAGGGAGCGGGAGGCACAATGAGCAGTTCTTC
>-|TRBJ1-1|-|TRBV6-6
CASKLLNTEAFF
TGTGCCAGCAAACTTCTGAACACTGAAGCTTTCTTT
>-|TRBJ1-2|-|TRBV6-5
CASSLTTGSFYGYTF
TGTGCCAGCAGTCTGACCACAGGGTCGTTCTATGGCTACACCTTC
>-|TRBJ1-5|-|TRBV27
CASSIRRGNQPQHF
TGTGCCAGCAGTATTCGGAGGGGAAATCAGCCCCAGCATTTT
>-|TRBJ1-1|-|TRBV2
CASSLGQSTEAFF
TGTGCCAGCAGCCTGGGCCAGAGTACTGAAGCTTTCTTT
>-|TRBJ2-2|-|TRBV2
CASSVVLNTGELFF
TGTGCCAGCAGTGTAGTCCTGAACACCGGGGAGCTGTTTTTT
>-|TRBJ1-5|-|TRBV15
CATSTWTAQPQHF
TGTGCCACCAGCACCTGGACAGCTCAGCCCCAGCATTTT
>-|TRBJ2-7|-|TRBV4-1
CASSQGWGQGAREQYF
TGCGCCAGCAGCCAAGGATGGGGCCAGGGAGCCCGCGAGCAGTACTTC
>-|TRBJ1-3|-|TRBV19
CASSIGNSGNTIYF
TGTGCCAGTAGTATAGGGAACTCTGGAAACACCATATATTTT
>many|TRBJ2-7|TRBD2|TRBV4-2
CASSQGTSQQYEQYF
TGTGCCAGCAGCCAGGGGACTAGCCAACAGTACGAGCAGTACTTC
>-|TRBJ2-2|-|TRBV28
CASSLSGSSTGELFF
TGTGCCAGCAGTTTGTCCGGGAGTAGCACCGGGGAGCTGTTTTTT
>-|TRBJ1-1|TRBD1|TRBV11-2
CASSRFTGATNEAFF
TGTGCCAGCAGCCGATTTACAGGGGCCACAAATGAAGCTTTCTTT
>-|TRBJ2-1|TRBD1|TRBV5-1
CASSFPGTGGYNEQFF
TGCGCCAGCAGCTTCCCTGGGACAGGGGGCTACAATGAGCAGTTCTTC
>-|TRBJ2-1|-|TRBV3-1/TRBV3-2
CASSPLAWGRGNEQFF
TGTGCCAGCAGCCCTCTTGCCTGGGGGAGAGGCAATGAGCAGTTCTTC
>-|TRBJ2-7|TRBD1|TRBV5-1
CASSLGPTVGQGPSYEQYF
TGCGCCAGCAGCTTGGGCCCGACGGTAGGACAGGGACCGTCCTACGAGCAGTACTTC
>few|TRBJ2-7|-|TRBV3-1/TRBV3-2
CASSQQAPYEQYF
TGTGCCAGCAGCCAACAGGCACCCTACGAGCAGTACTTC
>-|TRBJ2-1|-|TRBV7-9
CASNLIGGGQFF
TGTGCCAGCAACCTGATTGGAGGAGGGCAGTTCTTC
>-|TRBJ2-7|-|TRBV29-1
CSVTQDYEQYF
TGCAGCGTTACACAAGACTACGAGCAGTACTTC
>few|TRBJ2-1|TRBD2|TRBV5-4
CASSASGGAYDEQFF
TGTGCCAGCAGCGCTAGCGGGGGGGCATATGATGAGCAGTTCTTC
>-|TRBJ1-1|-|TRBV5-1
CASSPDSNTEAFF
TGCGCCAGCAGCCCGGACAGTAACACTGAAGCTTTCTTT
>-|TRBJ1-1|-|TRBV6-5
CASGRSENTEAFF
TGTGCCAGCGGGAGGTCCGAGAACACTGAAGCTTTCTTT